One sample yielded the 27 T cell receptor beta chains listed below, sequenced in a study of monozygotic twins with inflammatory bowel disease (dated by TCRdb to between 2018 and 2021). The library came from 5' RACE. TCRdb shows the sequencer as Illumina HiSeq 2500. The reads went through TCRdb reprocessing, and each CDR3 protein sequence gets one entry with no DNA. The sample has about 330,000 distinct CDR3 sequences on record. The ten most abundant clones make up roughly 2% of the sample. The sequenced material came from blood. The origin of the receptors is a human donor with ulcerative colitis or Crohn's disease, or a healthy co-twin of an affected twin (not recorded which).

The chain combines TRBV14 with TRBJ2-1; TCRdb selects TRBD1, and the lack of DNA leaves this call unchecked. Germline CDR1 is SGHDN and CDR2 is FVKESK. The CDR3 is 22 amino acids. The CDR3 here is CASSPVGGKRAVTSFSYNEQFF.

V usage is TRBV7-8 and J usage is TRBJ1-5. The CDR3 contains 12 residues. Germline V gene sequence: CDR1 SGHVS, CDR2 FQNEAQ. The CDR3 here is CASSLEFEPQHF.

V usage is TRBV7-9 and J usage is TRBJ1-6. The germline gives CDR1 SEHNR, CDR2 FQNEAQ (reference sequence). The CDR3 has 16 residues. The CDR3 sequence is CASSQLPTSYNSPLHF.

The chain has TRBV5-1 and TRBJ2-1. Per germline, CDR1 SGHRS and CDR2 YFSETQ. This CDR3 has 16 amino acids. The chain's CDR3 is CASSLEYTPPYNEQFF.

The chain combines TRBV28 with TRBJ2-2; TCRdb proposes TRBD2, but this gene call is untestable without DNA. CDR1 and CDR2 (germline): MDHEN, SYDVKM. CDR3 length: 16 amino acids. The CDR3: CASSFAAYDGRSELFF.

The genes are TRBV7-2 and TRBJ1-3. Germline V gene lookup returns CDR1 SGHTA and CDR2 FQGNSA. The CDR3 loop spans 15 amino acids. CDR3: CASSPDTSAGNTIYF. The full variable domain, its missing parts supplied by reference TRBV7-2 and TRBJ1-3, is GAGVSQSPSNKVTEKGKDVELRCDPISGHTALYWYRQSLGQGLEFLIYFQGNSAPDKSGLPSDRFSAERTGGSVSTLTIQRTQQEDSAVYLCASSPDTSAGNTIYFGEGSWLTVV.

CDR3 sequence: CASSRTGRDQPQHF. The chain recombines TRBV6-1 with TRBJ1-5; lacking DNA, the TRBD1 call made by TCRdb goes unchecked. This CDR3 is built from 14 residues. Looked up from germline, CDR1 is MNHNS and CDR2 is SASEGT.

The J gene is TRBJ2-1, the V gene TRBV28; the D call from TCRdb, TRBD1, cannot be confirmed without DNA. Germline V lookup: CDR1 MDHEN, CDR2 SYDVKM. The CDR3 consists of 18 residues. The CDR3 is CASSPRVSLGGHHNEQFF.

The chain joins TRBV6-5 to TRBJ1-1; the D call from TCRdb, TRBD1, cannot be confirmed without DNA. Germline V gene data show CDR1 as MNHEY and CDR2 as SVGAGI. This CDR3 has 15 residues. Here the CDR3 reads CASSYLETVNTEAFF.

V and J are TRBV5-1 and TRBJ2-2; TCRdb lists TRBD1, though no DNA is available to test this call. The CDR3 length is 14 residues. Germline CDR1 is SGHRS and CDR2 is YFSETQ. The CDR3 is CASTQGANTGELFF.

The CDR3 here is CASSRDRGSYNEQFF. The chain combines TRBV3-1 with TRBJ2-1. The germline CDR1 and CDR2 sequences are LGHDT and YNNKEL (reference sequence). CDR3 length equals 15 residues.

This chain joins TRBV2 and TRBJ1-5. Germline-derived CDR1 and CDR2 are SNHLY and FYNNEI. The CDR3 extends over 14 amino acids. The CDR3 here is CASSSGRINQPQHF.

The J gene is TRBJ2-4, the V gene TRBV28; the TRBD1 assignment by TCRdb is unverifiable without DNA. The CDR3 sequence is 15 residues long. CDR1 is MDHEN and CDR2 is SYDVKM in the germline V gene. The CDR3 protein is CATTDRERAKNIQYF.

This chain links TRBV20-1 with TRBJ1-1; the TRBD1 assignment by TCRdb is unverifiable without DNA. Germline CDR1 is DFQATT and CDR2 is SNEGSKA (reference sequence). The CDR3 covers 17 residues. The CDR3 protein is CSAKSLTGETMNTEAFF.

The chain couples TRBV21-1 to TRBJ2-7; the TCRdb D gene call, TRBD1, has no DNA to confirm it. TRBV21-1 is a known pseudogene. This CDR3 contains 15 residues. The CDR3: CASSKETGSSYEQYF.

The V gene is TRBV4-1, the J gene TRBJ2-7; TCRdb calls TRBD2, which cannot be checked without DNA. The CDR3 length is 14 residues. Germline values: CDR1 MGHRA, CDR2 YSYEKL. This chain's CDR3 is CASSSTAVGLEQYF.

CDR3 sequence: CSGNPSQWESTDTQYF. V usage is TRBV20-1 and J usage is TRBJ2-3; absent DNA, TCRdb's TRBD1 call cannot be checked. The CDR3 covers 16 residues. The germline CDR1 and CDR2 sequences are DFQATT and SNEGSKA (reference sequence).

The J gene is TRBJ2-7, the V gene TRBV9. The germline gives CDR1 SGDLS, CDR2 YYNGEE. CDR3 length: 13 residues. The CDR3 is CASSVGDSYEQYF.

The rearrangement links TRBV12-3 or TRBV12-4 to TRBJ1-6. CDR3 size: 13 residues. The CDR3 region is CASSASPNSPLHF.

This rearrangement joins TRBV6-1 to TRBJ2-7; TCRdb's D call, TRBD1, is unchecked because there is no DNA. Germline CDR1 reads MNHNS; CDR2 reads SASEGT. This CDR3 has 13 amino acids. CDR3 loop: CASNLQVPYEQYF.

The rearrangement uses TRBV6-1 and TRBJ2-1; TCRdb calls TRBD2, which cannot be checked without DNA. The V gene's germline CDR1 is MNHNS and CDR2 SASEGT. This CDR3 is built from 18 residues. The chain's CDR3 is CASRGPYGKTRALNEQFF.

The CDR3 here is CATSPGGTDTQYF. The chain employs TRBV15 and TRBJ2-3; the D call from TCRdb, TRBD1, cannot be confirmed without DNA. This CDR3 is built from 13 residues. In germline, CDR1 is LNHNV, CDR2 YYDKDF (reference sequence).

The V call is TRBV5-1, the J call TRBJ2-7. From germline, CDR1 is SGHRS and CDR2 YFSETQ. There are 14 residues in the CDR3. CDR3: CASSLGTPTYEQYF.

CDR3 protein: CASSFQPGQLSYEQYF. This sequence joins TRBV7-9 and TRBJ2-7; the D gene TCRdb calls, TRBD1, cannot be checked with no DNA. The CDR3 is 16 amino acids. CDR1 is SEHNR and CDR2 is FQNEAQ in the germline V gene (reference sequence).

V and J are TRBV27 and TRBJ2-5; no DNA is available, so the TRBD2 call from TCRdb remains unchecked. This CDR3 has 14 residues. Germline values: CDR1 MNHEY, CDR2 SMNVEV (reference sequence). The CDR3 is CASSLFFGSGTQYF.

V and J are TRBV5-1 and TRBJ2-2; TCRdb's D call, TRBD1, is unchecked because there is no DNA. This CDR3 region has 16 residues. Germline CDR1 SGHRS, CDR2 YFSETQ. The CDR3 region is CASSLMGQMNTGELFF.

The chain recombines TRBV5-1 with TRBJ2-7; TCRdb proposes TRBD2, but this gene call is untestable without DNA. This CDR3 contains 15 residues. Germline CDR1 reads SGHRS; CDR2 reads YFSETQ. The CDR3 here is CASSPPNPNIYEQYF.